The rows below give T cell receptor beta chains drawn from one sample of a study of T-cell memory formation after mild COVID-19. TCRdb reprocessed the 5' RACE reads via MiXCR and lists one record per CDR3 protein. The sample carries around 300,000 distinct CDR3 sequences, roughly 15% recorded once. The sequenced material came from PBMCs or a T cell subset sorted from them (not recorded which). These receptors came from a man aged 18 to 35 who had mild COVID-19 (a few samples of this study predate the infection). Cell type and time point are not known. Each CDR3 is given with its conserved first and last residue. The order of the fields is CDR3 protein, CDR3 DNA, V gene, D gene, clone size, J gene. D genes are given only for firm matches. Clone size is not always given. Where it is, it says once, few, many or a class for expanded clones.

CDR3: CASSSGTESYEQYF
DNA: TGTGCCAGCAGCTCCGGGACAGAAAGCTACGAGCAGTACTTC
V: TRBV7-9
D: TRBD1
size: few
J: TRBJ2-7

CDR3: CASSLLGTGLTDTQYF
DNA: TGCGCCAGCAGCTTATTGGGGACAGGCCTCACAGATACGCAGTATTTT
V: TRBV5-1
D: TRBD1
size: few
J: TRBJ2-3

CDR3: CASSAPNLYGYTF
DNA: TGTGCCAGCAGCGCCCCCAACCTCTATGGCTACACCTTC
V: TRBV27
D: NA
size: NA
J: TRBJ1-2

CDR3: CASSFKGQIYTEAFF
DNA: TGCGCCAGCAGCTTCAAGGGACAGATTTACACTGAAGCTTTCTTT
V: TRBV5-1
D: TRBD1
size: NA
J: TRBJ1-1

CDR3: CASSLSVGTDTQYF
DNA: TGTGCCAGCAGTTTATCGGTTGGCACAGATACGCAGTATTTT
V: TRBV27
D: NA
size: NA
J: TRBJ2-3

CDR3: CASSLVAGSDYGYTF
DNA: TGTGCCAGCAGCTTAGTGGCAGGGTCGGACTATGGCTACACCTTC
V: TRBV7-3
D: NA
size: NA
J: TRBJ1-2

CDR3: CASRWLAGEGEQYF
DNA: TGTGCCAGCAGGTGGCTAGCGGGGGAGGGCGAGCAGTACTTC
V: TRBV6-1
D: TRBD2
size: NA
J: TRBJ2-7

CDR3: CASSQLGTGGAGELFF
DNA: TGCGCCAGCAGCCAGCTTGGGACAGGGGGAGCCGGGGAGCTGTTTTTT
V: TRBV4-1
D: TRBD1
size: NA
J: TRBJ2-2

CDR3: CASSLQGRGWPAFF
DNA: TGTGCCAGCAGCCTCCAGGGGCGCGGGTGGCCAGCTTTCTTT
V: TRBV7-6
D: NA
size: NA
J: TRBJ1-1

CDR3: CASSLDRVDGSPLHF
DNA: TGCGCCAGCAGCTTGGACAGGGTCGATGGGTCACCCCTCCACTTT
V: TRBV5-1
D: NA
size: many
J: TRBJ1-6

CDR3: CASSLGPDQVKYTQYF
DNA: TGTGCCAGCAGTTTGGGGCCGGACCAAGTCAAGTATACGCAGTATTTT
V: TRBV12-3/TRBV12-4
D: NA
size: many
J: TRBJ2-3

CDR3: CASSQSGTLIEKLFF
DNA: TGCGCCAGCAGCCAGTCCGGGACGTTGATCGAAAAACTGTTTTTT
V: TRBV4-1
D: NA
size: NA
J: TRBJ1-4

CDR3: CASQEIRGYGYTF
DNA: TGTGCCAGCCAAGAAATCCGGGGCTATGGCTACACCTTC
V: TRBV6-1
D: NA
size: NA
J: TRBJ1-2

CDR3: CASSLRPVDPPQHF
DNA: TGTGCCAGCAGTTTGAGGCCGGTCGATCCGCCCCAGCATTTT
V: TRBV12-3/TRBV12-4
D: NA
size: NA
J: TRBJ1-5

CDR3: CASSRDRRTDTQYF
DNA: TGTGCCAGCAGCAGGGACAGGCGCACAGATACGCAGTATTTT
V: TRBV3-1
D: TRBD1
size: many
J: TRBJ2-3

CDR3: CASSLGYRGRYTEAFF
DNA: TGTGCCAGCAGCTTGGGCTACAGGGGGAGGTACACTGAAGCTTTCTTT
V: TRBV5-8
D: TRBD1
size: many
J: TRBJ1-1

CDR3: CASCKGGARSQAFF
DNA: TGTGCCAGCTGCAAAGGGGGGGCCCGAAGCCAAGCTTTCTTT
V: TRBV12-3/TRBV12-4
D: NA
size: many
J: TRBJ1-1

CDR3: CASSGPGISYEQYF
DNA: TGTGCCAGTAGCGGCCCTGGCATCTCCTACGAGCAGTACTTC
V: TRBV19
D: NA
size: NA
J: TRBJ2-7

CDR3: CASSYAGWNQPQHF
DNA: TGTGCCAGCAGTTACGCGGGGTGGAATCAGCCCCAGCATTTT
V: TRBV6-5
D: NA
size: NA
J: TRBJ1-5

CDR3: CASSALAGAGEQFF
DNA: TGTGCCAGCAGCGCCTTAGCGGGGGCAGGGGAGCAGTTCTTC
V: TRBV7-9
D: TRBD2
size: many
J: TRBJ2-1

CDR3: CASSQRSGLAETQYF
DNA: TGTGCCAGCAGCCAAAGGTCGGGACTAGCGGAGACCCAGTACTTC
V: TRBV3-1
D: TRBD2
size: NA
J: TRBJ2-5

CDR3: CASGGVSNQPQHF
DNA: TGTGCCAGCGGGGGAGTCTCCAATCAGCCCCAGCATTTT
V: TRBV4-2
D: NA
size: many
J: TRBJ1-5

CDR3: CSVVYRGAVTEAFF
DNA: TGCAGCGTTGTCTATCGGGGGGCGGTCACTGAAGCTTTCTTT
V: TRBV29-1
D: NA
size: NA
J: TRBJ1-1

CDR3: CASSYGENTEAFF
DNA: TGTGCCAGCAGTTATGGTGAGAACACTGAAGCTTTCTTT
V: TRBV6-5
D: NA
size: many
J: TRBJ1-1

CDR3: CASSQVPETQYF
DNA: TGCGCCAGCAGCCAAGTGCCGGAAACGCAGTATTTT
V: TRBV4-3
D: NA
size: many
J: TRBJ2-3

CDR3: CASRVRTGSNQPQHF
DNA: TGTGCCAGCAGAGTGAGGACAGGGAGCAATCAGCCCCAGCATTTT
V: TRBV2
D: TRBD1
size: few
J: TRBJ1-5

CDR3: CASSYSWRGFYQETQYF
DNA: TGTGCCAGCAGTTACTCGTGGAGGGGCTTCTACCAAGAGACCCAGTACTTC
V: TRBV6-5
D: NA
size: NA
J: TRBJ2-5

CDR3: CASSSRQTYNEQFF
DNA: TGTGCCAGCAGCTCGAGACAGACCTACAATGAGCAGTTCTTC
V: TRBV7-2
D: NA
size: NA
J: TRBJ2-1

CDR3: CASSHVGTGVAFF
DNA: TGTGCCAGCAGCCACGTCGGGACAGGGGTGGCTTTCTTT
V: TRBV14
D: TRBD1
size: NA
J: TRBJ1-1

CDR3: CASSQEGQKEETQYF
DNA: TGTGCCAGCAGCCAGGAGGGACAGAAAGAAGAGACCCAGTACTTC
V: TRBV11-2
D: NA
size: NA
J: TRBJ2-5

CDR3: CASRPDRGQDNSPLHF
DNA: TGTGCCAGCAGGCCGGACCGGGGACAAGATAATTCACCCCTCCACTTT
V: TRBV6-5
D: NA
size: NA
J: TRBJ1-6

CDR3: CASSVEGSGGKNIQYF
DNA: TGTGCCAGCAGCGTAGAGGGTAGTGGAGGCAAAAACATTCAGTACTTC
V: TRBV9
D: NA
size: few
J: TRBJ2-4

CDR3: CASSDNLYEQYF
DNA: TGCGCCAGCAGCGACAACCTGTACGAGCAGTACTTC
V: TRBV5-1
D: NA
size: few
J: TRBJ2-7

CDR3: CASSLSGTGSTDTQYF
DNA: TGTGCCAGCTCACTTTCCGGGACAGGGAGCACAGATACGCAGTATTTT
V: TRBV18
D: TRBD1
size: NA
J: TRBJ2-3

CDR3: CASSPQGAGAKNIQYF
DNA: TGTGCCAGCAGTCCCCAGGGGGCAGGGGCCAAAAACATTCAGTACTTC
V: TRBV5-5
D: TRBD1
size: NA
J: TRBJ2-4

CDR3: CATSDYGTGELFF
DNA: TGTGCCACCAGTGATTACGGGACCGGGGAGCTGTTTTTT
V: TRBV24-1
D: NA
size: NA
J: TRBJ2-2

CDR3: CASSQDLGRAINYGYTF
DNA: TGCGCCAGCAGCCAAGATCTGGGCAGGGCGATAAACTATGGCTACACCTTC
V: TRBV4-1
D: NA
size: NA
J: TRBJ1-2

CDR3: CASRSYNEQFF
DNA: TGTGCCAGCAGGAGCTACAATGAGCAGTTCTTC
V: TRBV12-3/TRBV12-4
D: NA
size: NA
J: TRBJ2-1

CDR3: CASSQREFGELFF
DNA: TGCGCCAGCAGCCAACGGGAGTTCGGGGAGCTGTTTTTT
V: TRBV4-3
D: NA
size: few
J: TRBJ2-2

CDR3: CASSQELTGQPDHYF
DNA: TGTGCCAGCAGCCAAGAGTTGACGGGACAGCCAGACCATTACTTC
V: TRBV4-2
D: TRBD1
size: few
J: TRBJ1-2

CDR3: CASSSRDSYEQYF
DNA: TGCGCCAGCAGCAGTCGGGACTCCTACGAGCAGTACTTC
V: TRBV4-1
D: NA
size: many
J: TRBJ2-7

CDR3: CASSQGYSNQPQHF
DNA: TGCGCCAGCAGCCAAGGGTATAGCAATCAGCCCCAGCATTTT
V: TRBV4-3
D: NA
size: NA
J: TRBJ1-5

CDR3: CASRRASGQETQYF
DNA: TGTGCCAGCAGGAGGGCTAGCGGACAAGAGACCCAGTACTTC
V: TRBV27
D: TRBD2
size: many
J: TRBJ2-5

CDR3: CSAESDENIQYF
DNA: TGCAGTGCTGAATCCGACGAAAACATTCAGTACTTC
V: TRBV20-1
D: NA
size: NA
J: TRBJ2-4

CDR3: CASSNQGGAGAKTQYF
DNA: TGTGCCAGCAGTAACCAGGGTGGAGCGGGGGCCAAGACCCAGTACTTC
V: TRBV6-6
D: TRBD2
size: NA
J: TRBJ2-5

CDR3: CASSEGLAGGSYNEQFF
DNA: TGTGCCAGCAGTGAGGGACTAGCGGGGGGGTCCTACAATGAGCAGTTCTTC
V: TRBV6-4
D: TRBD2
size: few
J: TRBJ2-1

CDR3: CAISESSGGRERDTGELFF
DNA: TGTGCCATCAGTGAGTCGAGTGGGGGACGCGAGCGGGACACCGGGGAGCTGTTTTTT
V: TRBV10-3
D: NA
size: few
J: TRBJ2-2

CDR3: CATSEQTGQGAGELFF
DNA: TGTGCCACCAGTGAACAGACAGGTCAGGGGGCCGGGGAGCTGTTTTTT
V: TRBV24-1
D: TRBD1
size: NA
J: TRBJ2-2

CDR3: CASSHVGRLGRTDTQYF
DNA: TGCGCCAGCAGCCACGTGGGGCGATTAGGTAGGACAGATACGCAGTATTTT
V: TRBV4-1
D: NA
size: NA
J: TRBJ2-3

CDR3: CASSSGTGGGTQYF
DNA: TGTGCCAGCAGCTCCGGGACAGGGGGGGGGACCCAGTACTTC
V: TRBV12-3/TRBV12-4
D: TRBD1
size: many
J: TRBJ2-5

CDR3: CASSPGSGRVPEAFF
DNA: TGTGCCAGCAGCCCCGGTAGTGGGCGGGTCCCTGAAGCTTTCTTT
V: TRBV7-9
D: NA
size: few
J: TRBJ1-1

CDR3: CASSPPGGRTGELFF
DNA: TGTGCCAGCAGCCCCCCGGGGGGGCGAACCGGGGAGCTGTTTTTT
V: TRBV7-9
D: TRBD2
size: many
J: TRBJ2-2

CDR3: CASSIDSPREEQYF
DNA: TGTGCCAGCAGCATTGACAGCCCACGAGAGGAGCAGTACTTC
V: TRBV7-8
D: NA
size: few
J: TRBJ2-7